This entry lists 15 T cell receptor beta chains sequenced from one sample in a study of early T cells in non-severe SARS-CoV-2 infection. TCRdb reanalysed the 5' RACE reads using MiXCR and keeps one entry per CDR3 protein. Of 35,000 to 55,000 distinct CDR3 sequences listed, around 6.3% are singletons. This material consisted of whole blood, taken at baseline. Receptor source: an adult who was a healthcare worker with PCR-confirmed SARS-CoV-2 infection or an uninfected control (not recorded which).

At least ten counts were recorded for this clonotype. This rearrangement joins TRBV7-2 to TRBJ2-5; TRBD1 might be the D (6 bases). V shed 5 bases and J shed 1 base, with 11 bases lying between them. Germline values: CDR1 SGHTA, CDR2 FQGNSA. The CDR3 runs to 14 residues. The CDR3 DNA reads as TGTGCCAGCAGCGAGACAGGAACCCAAGAGACCCAGTACTTC. It encodes CASSETGTQETQYF. Full variable domain (remainder filled in from reference TRBV7-2 and TRBJ2-5): GAGVSQSPSNKVTEKGKDVELRCDPISGHTALYWYRQSLGQGLEFLIYFQGNSAPDKSGLPSDRFSAERTGGSVSTLTIQRTQQEDSAVYLCASSETGTQETQYFGPGTRLLVL.

This clonotype was counted a few times. This chain connects TRBV7-6 to TRBJ2-3, with D perhaps matching TRBD2 (5 bases). Germline CDR1 reads SGHVS; CDR2 reads FNYEAQ. The V gene lost 2 bases and the J gene lost 4 bases, with 13 bases spanning the gap. This CDR3 spans 15 amino acids. The CDR3 reads CASSLRLLGADTQYF. DNA for the CDR3: TGTGCCAGCAGCTTACGGTTATTGGGAGCAGATACGCAGTATTTT.

In its sample, this clonotype was seen many times. The V call is TRBV6-1, the J call TRBJ2-3, with D uncertain. Germline values: CDR1 MNHNS, CDR2 SASEGT. The V gene lost 4 bases and the J gene lost 6 bases, with 8 bases spanning the gap. This CDR3 has 12 amino acids. CDR3 region: CASSGILDTQYF. CDR3 DNA sequence: TGTGCCAGCAGTGGCATCTTGGATACGCAGTATTTT.

The V gene is TRBV10-3, the J gene TRBJ1-2; the D is unclear. Per germline, CDR1 ENHRY and CDR2 SYGVKD. This CDR3 has 13 residues. V shed 6 bases and J shed 4 bases, with 12 bases lying between them. The CDR3 region is CAIRVSKFYGYTF. DNA of the CDR3: TGTGCCATCAGGGTATCGAAATTCTATGGCTACACCTTC.

This chain joins TRBV2 and TRBJ2-2; 7 bases are shared with TRBD1. There are 16 residues in the CDR3. J lost 4 bases, V lost 3 bases, and 8 bases had no gene match. The germline V gene has CDR1 SNHLY and CDR2 FYNNEI. The CDR3 is CASSDTRGRITGELFF. CDR3 DNA: TGTGCCAGCAGTGACACGAGGGGGCGAATCACCGGGGAGCTGTTTTTT.

In this sample, this clonotype turned up many times. The chain joins TRBV7-9 to TRBJ2-5, with D uncertain. This CDR3 has 13 residues. The V gene lost 1 base and the J gene lost 3 bases, with 6 bases spanning the gap. Per germline, CDR1 SEHNR and CDR2 FQNEAQ (reference sequence). The CDR3 loop reads CASSLEAEETQYF. In DNA, the CDR3 is TGTGCCAGCAGCTTAGAGGCGGAAGAGACCCAGTACTTC.

The chain recombines TRBV4-2 with TRBJ2-2; D not certain. This CDR3 region has 14 residues. Germline V CDR1 and CDR2: LGHNA, YNFKEQ. Trimming cost V 2 bases and J 5 bases, with 9 bases left between them. The CDR3 DNA follows: TGTGCCAGCAGCCAATTCGACTCTACCGGGGAGCTGTTTTTT. As protein: CASSQFDSTGELFF.

The gene calls are TRBV6-2 or TRBV6-3 and TRBJ1-3; no clear D. CDR1 and CDR2 (germline): MNHEY, SVGEGT. This CDR3 has 15 amino acids. Trimming removed 7 bases from V and 2 bases from J, with 15 bases in between. CDR3 amino acids: CASTETGLTGNTIYF. In DNA, the CDR3 is TGTGCCAGCACCGAGACGGGTCTCACTGGAAACACCATATATTTT.

This clonotype was observed at least ten times. The chain combines TRBV5-1 with TRBJ2-1; 7 nucleotides agree with TRBD2. CDR3 length: 15 amino acids. The junction had 3 bases not matched to a gene; V was cut back by 0 bases and J by 3 bases. CDR1 and CDR2 (germline): SGHRS, YFSETQ. The CDR3 DNA is TGCGCCAGCAGCTTGGGGTCTAGCGGCTACAATGAGCAGTTCTTC. Its translation is CASSLGSSGYNEQFF.

This clonotype was observed at least ten times. The rearrangement joins TRBV11-2 to TRBJ1-2; perhaps TRBD1 as D (5 bases). This CDR3 is 14 amino acids long. V dropped 5 bases and J dropped 5 bases, with 15 bases sitting between them. CDR1 is SGHAT and CDR2 is FQNNGV in the germline V gene. Here the CDR3 DNA reads TGTGCCAGCAGCCCCCCGGGGGGGGAATATGGCTACACCTTC. Amino acid sequence: CASSPPGGEYGYTF.

The V and J genes are TRBV10-1 and TRBJ2-3, with TRBD2 matching over 7 bases. Germline V CDR1 and CDR2: WNHNN, SYGVQD (reference sequence). The trim removed 2 bases at V and 2 bases at J, leaving 4 bases unmatched. The CDR3 covers 15 residues. CDR3 loop: CASSEGGRDTDTQYF. The CDR3 nucleotides read TGCGCCAGCAGTGAGGGCGGGAGAGACACAGATACGCAGTATTTT.

This clonotype was counted ten times or more. The V gene is TRBV11-2, the J gene TRBJ2-5; D may be TRBD2 (6 bases). Germline V gives CDR1 SGHAT, CDR2 FQNNGV. The CDR3 has 13 residues. V gave up 5 bases and J gave up 4 bases, with 11 bases separating them. The DNA of the CDR3 is TGTGCCAGCAGCGGAGGAGGGTTAGAGACCCAGTACTTC. Translated, it gives CASSGGGLETQYF.

This clonotype was counted ten times or more. The chain combines TRBV15 with TRBJ1-2; D call uncertain. The germline CDR1 and CDR2 sequences are LNHNV and YYDKDF (reference sequence). The CDR3 is 13 amino acids. Trimming left V 8 bases short and J 2 bases short, with 12 bases between. The chain's CDR3 is CATGRIKNYGYTF. Written as DNA, the CDR3 is TGTGCCACCGGGCGGATAAAAAACTATGGCTACACCTTC.

Only a few counts were recorded for this clonotype. This rearrangement joins TRBV21-1 to TRBJ2-7. TRBV21-1 is labeled a pseudogene. The CDR3 sequence is 16 residues long. CDR3 region: CASSKARPAKHYEQYF. Here the CDR3 DNA reads TGTGCCAGCAGCAAAGCGCGGCCGGCTAAGCATTACGAGCAGTACTTC.

V is TRBV29-1 and J is TRBJ2-7; a weak D match, TRBD1 (6 bases). The CDR3 sequence is 12 residues long. Trimming cost V 5 bases and J 1 base, with 9 bases left between them. Germline V gene sequence: CDR1 SQVTM, CDR2 ANQGSEA. This chain's CDR3 is CSVSTGSYEQYF. Written as DNA, the CDR3 is TGCAGCGTTTCCACAGGGTCCTACGAGCAGTACTTC.